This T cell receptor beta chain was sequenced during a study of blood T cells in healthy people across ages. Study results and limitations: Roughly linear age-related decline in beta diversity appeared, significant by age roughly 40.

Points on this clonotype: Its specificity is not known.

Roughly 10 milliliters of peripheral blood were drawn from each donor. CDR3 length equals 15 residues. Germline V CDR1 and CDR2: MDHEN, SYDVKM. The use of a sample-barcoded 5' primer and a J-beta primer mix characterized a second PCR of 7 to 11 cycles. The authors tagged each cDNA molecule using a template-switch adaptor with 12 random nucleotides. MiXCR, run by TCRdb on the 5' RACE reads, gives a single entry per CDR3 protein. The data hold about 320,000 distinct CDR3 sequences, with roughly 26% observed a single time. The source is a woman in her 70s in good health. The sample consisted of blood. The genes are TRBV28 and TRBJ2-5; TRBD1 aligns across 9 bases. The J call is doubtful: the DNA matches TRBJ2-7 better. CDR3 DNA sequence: TGTGCCAGCCGATTCCGGGACAGGGTCTCCTACGAGCAGTACTTC. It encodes CASRFRDRVSYEQYF.